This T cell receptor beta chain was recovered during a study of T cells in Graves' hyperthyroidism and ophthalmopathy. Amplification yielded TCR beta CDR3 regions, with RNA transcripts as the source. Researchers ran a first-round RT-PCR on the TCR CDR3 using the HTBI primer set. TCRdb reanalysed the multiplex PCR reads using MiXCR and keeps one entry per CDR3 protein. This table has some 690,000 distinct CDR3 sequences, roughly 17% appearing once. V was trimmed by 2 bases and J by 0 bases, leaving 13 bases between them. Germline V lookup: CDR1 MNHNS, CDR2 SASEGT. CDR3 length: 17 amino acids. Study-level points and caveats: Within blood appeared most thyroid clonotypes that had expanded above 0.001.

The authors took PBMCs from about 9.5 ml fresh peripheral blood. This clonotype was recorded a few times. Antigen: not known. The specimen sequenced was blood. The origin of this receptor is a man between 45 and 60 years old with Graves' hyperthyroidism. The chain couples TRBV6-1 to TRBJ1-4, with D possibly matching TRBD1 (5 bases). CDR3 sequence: CASSELGQPATNEKLFF. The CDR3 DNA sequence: TGTGCCAGCAGTGAATTGGGGCAGCCCGCAACTAATGAAAAACTGTTTTTT.